This T cell receptor (beta chain) emerged from a study of blood T cell repertoires in COVID-19. Study-level information: The samples span acute and convalescent COVID-19 from the United States, Italy and Spain. The analysed material was cDNA or gDNA that came from T cells, B-cell-depleted T cells, or PBMCs.

Germline-derived CDR1 and CDR2 are MNHEY and SMNVEV (reference sequence). The V end was cut by 5 bases, the J end by 5 bases, with 20 bases between. The length of the CDR3 is 16 residues. As originally analysed: Counts of nucleated cells, estimated from reference gene primer amplification, were obtained. Using immunoSEQ multiplex PCR, the repertoire was profiled, and TCRdb retains in-frame clones only, with some absent. The V and J calls and clone size are taken from that table; D and trimming were inferred from the DNA. The sample holds 150,000 to 200,000 clones; approximately 89% are singletons and the top ten take roughly 0.82%. Everyone who took part was roughly 18 to 89 years old, and they came from about two dozen US areas.

The rearrangement joins TRBV27 to TRBJ2-3; D might be TRBD2 (6 bases). The sequence derives from a woman under 30 who had recovered from COVID-19. Sequenced sample: PBMCs or T cells enriched from blood (not recorded which). The CDR3 region has the DNA TGTGCCAGCAGTCTACCCGGGACTCCCGGGGTAGATACGCAGTATTTT. Amino acid sequence: CASSLPGTPGVDTQYF.